What follows are 32 T cell receptor beta chains derived from one specimen sequenced in a study of T cell repertoires in cytomegalovirus infection (dated by TCRdb to 2018 to 2020). In light of the paper, this sample's treatment or condition label describes: in vitro stimulation with specific CMV peptide epitopes to enrich CMV-specific T cells. The reads were generated on an Illumina HiSeq 1500. TCRdb's own reprocessing of the public reads used fastp at Q25 and MiXCR and kept productive beta chains. A single entry per CDR3 protein holds the most common genes and DNA from its merged rows. This sample has 450,000 to 600,000 distinct CDR3 sequences in its table, and approximately 42% of those were observed once. Jointly, the top ten make up roughly two fifths of the sample. Their antigens are not known. Specimen: cultured PBMCs, collected from culture after CMV antigen stimulation. These receptors all come from a human donor in good health (CMV status not recorded). Some clones in this sample may be carry-over from other donors' samples.

This clonotype was counted many times. The junction and the germline gene differ at one end; a read error may be behind it. V usage is TRBV7-2 and J usage is TRBJ2-7; 11 nucleotides line up with TRBD2. In germline, CDR1 is SGHTA, CDR2 FQGNSA. The length of the CDR3 is 15 residues. As DNA, the CDR3 is TGTGCCAGCAGCCTAGCGGGGGGCCGGTCCTACGAGCAGTACTTC. This gives the protein CASSLAGGRSYEQYF.

In its sample, this clonotype was seen many times. The rearrangement links TRBV7-8 to TRBJ2-7; the D is unclear. CDR1 and CDR2 (germline): SGHVS, FQNEAQ. CDR3 length: 14 amino acids. V shed 1 base and J shed 2 bases, with 9 bases lying between them. The CDR3 sequence is CASSLGRRAYEQYF. Here the CDR3 DNA reads TGTGCCAGCAGCTTAGGGCGCCGCGCCTACGAGCAGTACTTC.

The chain joins TRBV6-2 or TRBV6-3 to TRBJ2-2, with D tentatively TRBD1 or TRBD2 (6 bases each). This CDR3 has 14 amino acids. Trimming removed 5 bases at V and 6 bases at J, with 13 bases between. CDR1 MNHEY and CDR2 SVGEGT come from the germline V gene. CDR3 coding DNA: TGTGCCAGCAGTGAGGCTGGGGGGCCCGGGGAGCTGTTTTTT. It yields the protein CASSEAGGPGELFF.

V and J are TRBV2 and TRBJ1-5, with TRBD1 identical over 8 bases. This CDR3 is 13 amino acids long. V lost 7 bases and J lost 7; bases outside the gene matches: 6. Germline values: CDR1 SNHLY, CDR2 FYNNEI. The CDR3 DNA sequence: TGTGCCAGCACCAAGGACAGGGAACAGCCCCAGCATTTT. Its protein is CASTKDREQPQHF.

This clonotype has more than one count but fewer than ten. The gene calls are TRBV15 and TRBJ2-3; 10 nucleotides match TRBD2. Germline CDR1 and CDR2: LNHNV and YYDKDF (reference sequence). CDR3 length: 15 amino acids. J gave up 1 base and V 7 bases, and 5 bases lay outside the gene matches. CDR3 nucleotides: TGTGCCACCACTGACCTAGCGGGAGGCACAGATACGCAGTATTTT. This sequence encodes CATTDLAGGTDTQYF.

This clonotype occurred once. The genes are TRBV6-1 and TRBJ1-1; 8 bases agree with TRBD1. The CDR3 has 15 residues. The germline CDR1 and CDR2 sequences are MNHNS and SASEGT. V gave up 3 bases and J gave up 4 bases; unmatched junction bases: 7. CDR3 sequence: CASSDQGAGGTEAFF. CDR3 nucleotide sequence: TGTGCCAGCAGTGATCAGGGGGCGGGCGGCACTGAAGCTTTCTTT.

The V and J genes are TRBV11-2 and TRBJ2-3; D is perhaps TRBD2 (7 bases). The V and J ends lost 5 bases and 3 bases respectively, with 9 bases between them. CDR3 length equals 13 residues. Germline loops: CDR1 SGHAT, CDR2 FQNNGV. This chain's CDR3 is CASSRGATDTQYF. CDR3 sequence (DNA): TGTGCCAGCAGCCGGGGGGCGACAGATACGCAGTATTTT.

V usage is TRBV12-3 or TRBV12-4 and J usage is TRBJ1-3; D might be TRBD1 (5 bases). This CDR3 region has 15 residues. V was pared by 6 bases and J by 6 bases, with 18 bases between. CDR3 sequence (DNA): TGTGCCAGCAGACCCGTGAGGGGCGCAGAAAACACCATATATTTT. Translated, it gives CASRPVRGAENTIYF.

V is TRBV11-2 and J is TRBJ2-7; D unresolved. Germline loops: CDR1 SGHAT, CDR2 FQNNGV. The CDR3 runs 17 residues. V lost 0 bases and J lost 0, with 15 bases in between. CDR3 nucleotides: TGTGCCAGCAGCTTAGAAGGATTGACGGACCCCTCCTACGAGCAGTACTTC. Its protein product is CASSLEGLTDPSYEQYF.

The rearrangement uses TRBV20-1 and TRBJ2-7, with 7 bases fitting TRBD2. The V and J ends lost 5 bases and 4 bases, in that order; junction bases with no gene match: 11. CDR1 and CDR2 (germline): DFQATT, SNEGSKA (reference sequence). The CDR3 length is 14 residues. CDR3 amino acids: CSAVPPGLQYEQYF. The CDR3 region has the DNA TGCAGTGCTGTGCCCCCGGGACTACAATACGAGCAGTACTTC.

This sequence joins TRBV7-2 and TRBJ2-3; 8 bases fit TRBD1. With V trimmed by 5 bases and J by 7 bases, 17 bases remained unmatched. The CDR3 covers 17 residues. Germline CDR1 is SGHTA and CDR2 is FQGNSA. The CDR3 DNA reads TGTGCCAGCAGCCGGCTTATTTTCGCGACAGGGGCTAATACGCAGTATTTT. Amino acids: CASSRLIFATGANTQYF.

This clonotype turned up a few times. The rearrangement uses TRBV7-9 and TRBJ2-1; 9 bases fit TRBD1. The V segment lost 3 bases and the J segment 7 bases; nucleotides outside the gene matches: 7. CDR1 and CDR2 from the germline V gene are SEHNR and FQNEAQ (reference sequence). CDR3 length: 15 amino acids. CDR3 DNA sequence: TGTGCCAGCAGCTTCGTGAACAGGGGGCAGAATGAGCAGTTCTTC. Protein: CASSFVNRGQNEQFF.

This clonotype has a handful of counts. The CDR3 sequence is CASSQDSWGIFGSRNYGYTF. The CDR3, as DNA: TGCGCCAGCAGCCAAGATTCCTGGGGGATTTTCGGCAGTCGGAACTATGGCTACACCTTC. The rearrangement uses TRBV4-1 and TRBJ1-2; D is perhaps TRBD1 (5 bases). Germline CDR1 is MGHRA and CDR2 is YSYEKL. The ends were cut back, 0 bases at V and 2 bases at J, with 25 bases in the middle. The CDR3 is 20 amino acids.

This clonotype occurred a few times. The chain carries TRBV6-5 and TRBJ1-4; weak D call: TRBD1 (6 bases). Trimming shortened V by 4 bases and J by 8 bases, and 14 bases separated the two germline ends. The CDR3 runs to 14 residues. The germline gives CDR1 MNHEY, CDR2 SVGAGI. For the CDR3, the DNA is TGTGCCAGCAGTTTAGAAAGGGGGGGCGAAAAACTGTTTTTT. Translating gives CASSLERGGEKLFF.

This clonotype was counted only a few times. Because the CDR3 is missing its conserved closing phenylalanine or tryptophan, this is likely a read error. The limits of the CDR3 on the DNA are not certain, so only TCRdb's listed CDR3 is given. This chain joins TRBV7-2 and TRBJ1-2; TRBD1 is the table's D call and was not checked against the DNA. The CDR3 numbers 12 amino acids, ends counted. Germline CDR1 is SGHTA and CDR2 is FQGNSA. The CDR3 sequence is CASSLEALELHL.

This clonotype was counted a few times. The chain is built from TRBV7-6 and TRBJ2-7, with D possibly being TRBD1 or TRBD2 (6 bases each). This CDR3 comprises 17 residues. Germline CDR1 reads SGHVS; CDR2 reads FNYEAQ. The V and J ends lost 5 bases and 2 bases respectively, with 22 bases between them. This chain's CDR3 is CASSPQAGRGRAYEQYF. As DNA, the CDR3 is TGTGCCAGCAGCCCCCAAGCGGGCAGGGGAAGGGCCTACGAGCAGTACTTC.

The chain employs TRBV7-4 and TRBJ1-1; D gene ambiguous. Trimming took 5 bases from V and 1 from J, leaving 8 bases between them. CDR3 length equals 13 residues. Germline loops: CDR1 SGHVT, CDR2 SQSDAQ. CDR3 nucleotides: TGTGCCAGCAGCCGTCAGCGGAACACTGAAGCTTTCTTT. It translates to CASSRQRNTEAFF.

This chain uses TRBV20-1 with TRBJ2-4, with D uncertain. Germline lookup yields CDR1 DFQATT and CDR2 SNEGSKA (reference sequence). V was cut by 5 bases and J by 0 bases, with 20 bases left in between. The CDR3 consists of 17 residues. The CDR3 sequence is CSAAPVQLSIAKNIQYF. CDR3 DNA: TGCAGTGCTGCCCCGGTACAGCTTTCTATAGCCAAAAACATTCAGTACTTC.

The gene calls are TRBV20-1 and TRBJ2-2, with TRBD1 matching 8 bases. With V trimmed by 5 bases and J by 6 bases, 2 bases remained unmatched. In germline, CDR1 is DFQATT, CDR2 SNEGSKA (reference sequence). This CDR3 is 12 amino acids long. The CDR3 protein is CSAGQGPGELFF. In DNA, the CDR3 is TGCAGTGCTGGACAGGGACCCGGGGAGCTGTTTTTT.

This clonotype has a handful of counts. The chain is built from TRBV27 and TRBJ1-6; 7 bases fit TRBD1. CDR3 length: 16 residues. Germline V lookup: CDR1 MNHEY, CDR2 SMNVEV (reference sequence). Losses at the gene ends were 10 bases for V and 3 bases for J; bases not matched to a gene: 12. The CDR3 DNA sequence: TGTGCCACCAGGCAGACCGGACAGGTCTATAATTCACCCCTCCACTTT. This gives the protein CATRQTGQVYNSPLHF.

This clonotype occurred a few times. V gene TRBV2 combines with J gene TRBJ2-5; D might be TRBD1 or TRBD2, each matching 7 bases. CDR3 length: 15 amino acids. V lost 5 bases and J 5 bases, leaving 18 bases between the germline ends. Germline values: CDR1 SNHLY, CDR2 FYNNEI. The chain's CDR3 is CASSNPGGGMETQYF. The CDR3, as DNA: TGTGCCAGCAGTAACCCAGGGGGGGGCATGGAGACCCAGTACTTC.

The chain has TRBV28 and TRBJ1-1; D call uncertain. CDR1 is MDHEN and CDR2 is SYDVKM in the germline V gene. Trimming cost V 7 bases and J 1 base, with 10 bases left between them. This CDR3 is 13 amino acids long. Here the CDR3 reads CASTHTRNTEAFF. CDR3 coding DNA: TGTGCCAGCACCCATACACGGAACACTGAAGCTTTCTTT. Full variable domain (missing parts from reference TRBV28 and TRBJ1-1): DVKVTQSSRYLVKRTGEKVFLECVQDMDHENMFWYRQDPGLGLRLIYFSYDVKMKEKGDIPEGYSVSREKKERFSLILESASTNQTSMYLCASTHTRNTEAFFGQGTRLTVV.

This clonotype was observed a handful of times. The gene calls are TRBV15 and TRBJ2-2; a possible D gene is TRBD2 (5 bases). Germline loops: CDR1 LNHNV, CDR2 YYDKDF (reference sequence). The CDR3 is 14 amino acids. Trimming took off 5 bases at V and 2 bases at J, with 9 bases between the two ends. In nucleotides, the CDR3 is TGTGCCACCAGCGTTGGACTTAACACCGGGGAGCTGTTTTTT. Protein: CATSVGLNTGELFF.

This rearrangement joins TRBV7-8 to TRBJ2-7; 8 bases are shared with TRBD2. This CDR3 contains 14 residues. Trimming cost V 5 bases and J 0 bases; bases outside gene matches: 3. Germline V gene data show CDR1 as SGHVS and CDR2 as FQNEAQ. CDR3 coding DNA: TGTGCCAGCAGCGTCCGGGAGGGCTCCTACGAGCAGTACTTC. Its translation: CASSVREGSYEQYF. The whole variable domain, remainder taken from reference TRBV7-8 and TRBJ2-7, is GAGVSQSPRYKVAKRGQDVALRCDPISGHVSLFWYQQALGQGPEFLTYFQNEAQLDKSGLPSDRFFAERPEGSVSTLKIQRTQQEDSAVYLCASSVREGSYEQYFGPGTRLTVT.

The chain employs TRBV4-3 and TRBJ2-7, with 11 nucleotides matching TRBD2. The CDR3 has 16 amino acids. Germline V gene data show CDR1 as LGHNA and CDR2 as YSLEER. V lost 1 base to trimming and J lost 10 bases; unmatched junction nucleotides: 12. The CDR3: CASSQGPGLADPPQYF. CDR3 nucleotides: TGCGCCAGCAGCCAAGGTCCGGGACTAGCGGATCCCCCCCAGTACTTC.

The rearrangement links TRBV12-3 or TRBV12-4 to TRBJ1-2; 7 bases are a match to TRBD1. CDR3 length equals 15 residues. V gave up 5 bases and J gave up 6 bases; unmatched junction bases: 12. The CDR3 is CASSRRTDRVNGYTF. DNA of the CDR3: TGTGCCAGCAGTCGACGAACCGACAGGGTAAATGGCTACACCTTC.

This sequence joins TRBV3-1 and TRBJ2-1; 10 bases are a match to TRBD2. This CDR3 spans 16 amino acids. Trimming cost V 1 base and J 10 bases; bases outside gene matches: 10. Germline loops: CDR1 LGHDT, CDR2 YNNKEL (reference sequence). The CDR3 here is CASSQVGYSGGPEQFF. CDR3 nucleotides: TGTGCCAGCAGCCAAGTCGGCTATAGCGGGGGGCCCGAGCAGTTCTTC.

This chain joins TRBV7-6 and TRBJ1-2; D is unresolved. Germline CDR1 is SGHVS and CDR2 is FNYEAQ. The germline V and J ends were trimmed by 4 bases and 8 bases, with 14 bases remaining between them. The CDR3 covers 13 residues. CDR3 coding DNA: TGTGCCAGCAGCTCCCCTGGTTTAGGAGGCTACACCTTC. Protein: CASSSPGLGGYTF.

The rearrangement uses TRBV12-3 or TRBV12-4 and TRBJ2-2; D unresolved. CDR3 length: 15 amino acids. Trimming removed 3 bases from V and 4 bases from J, with 12 bases in between. The CDR3 DNA reads TGTGCCAGCAGTTTGTACCCACGAGGCACCGGGGAGCTGTTTTTT. Its protein product is CASSLYPRGTGELFF.

This clonotype showed up just a few times. The rearrangement joins TRBV7-8 to TRBJ2-1, with no clear D. Between the trimmed V and J ends, which lost 6 bases and 2 bases, there was a span of 14 bases. The germline CDR1 and CDR2 sequences are SGHVS and FQNEAQ. The CDR3 spans 15 residues. CDR3 region: CASRPDLSPYNEQFF. For the CDR3, the DNA is TGTGCCAGCAGGCCAGACCTGAGCCCCTACAATGAGCAGTTCTTC. The full variable domain, in which reference TRBV7-8 and TRBJ2-1 provide the parts outside the CDR3, is GAGVSQSPRYKVAKRGQDVALRCDPISGHVSLFWYQQALGQGPEFLTYFQNEAQLDKSGLPSDRFFAERPEGSVSTLKIQRTQQEDSAVYLCASRPDLSPYNEQFFGPGTRLTVL.

In this sample, this clonotype turned up a few times. V gene TRBV7-8 combines with J gene TRBJ2-7; D is possibly TRBD1 or TRBD2 (5 bases each). V dropped 5 bases and J dropped 7 bases, with 21 bases sitting between them. Germline assignment: CDR1 SGHVS and CDR2 FQNEAQ. The CDR3 runs 15 residues. The CDR3 coding sequence is TGTGCCAGCAGCGCGCCCGGGACCGCCTCGGAGGAGCAGTACTTC. This gives the protein CASSAPGTASEEQYF.

The chain couples TRBV6-1 to TRBJ2-3; D is unresolved. Trimming took off 8 bases at V and 2 bases at J, with 14 bases between the two ends. The CDR3 has 14 residues. From germline, CDR1 is MNHNS and CDR2 SASEGT. The DNA for the CDR3 is TGTGCCAGCGGGAAGGGAATGCCCACAGATACGCAGTATTTT. Translated: CASGKGMPTDTQYF.